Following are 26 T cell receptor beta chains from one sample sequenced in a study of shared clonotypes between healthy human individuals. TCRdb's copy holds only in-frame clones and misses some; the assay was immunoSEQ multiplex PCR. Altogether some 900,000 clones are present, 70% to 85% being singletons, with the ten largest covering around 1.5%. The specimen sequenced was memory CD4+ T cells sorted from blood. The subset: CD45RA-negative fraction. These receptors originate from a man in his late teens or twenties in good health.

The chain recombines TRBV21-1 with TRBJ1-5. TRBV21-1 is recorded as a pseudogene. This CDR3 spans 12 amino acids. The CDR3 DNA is TGTGCCAGCAGCAAAAGGGATCAACCCCAGCATTTT. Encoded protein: CASSKRDQPQHF.

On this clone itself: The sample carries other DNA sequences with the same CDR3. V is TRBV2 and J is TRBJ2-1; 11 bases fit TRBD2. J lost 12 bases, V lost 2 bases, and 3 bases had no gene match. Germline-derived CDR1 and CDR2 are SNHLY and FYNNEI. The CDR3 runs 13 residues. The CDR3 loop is CASSESGLAGQFF. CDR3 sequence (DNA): TGTGCCAGCAGTGAATCCGGACTAGCGGGGCAGTTCTTC.

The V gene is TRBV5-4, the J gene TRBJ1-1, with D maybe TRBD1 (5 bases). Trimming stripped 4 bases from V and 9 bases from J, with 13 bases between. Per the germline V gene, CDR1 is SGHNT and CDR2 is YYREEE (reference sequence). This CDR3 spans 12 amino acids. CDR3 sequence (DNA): TGTGCCAGCAGCCCTCGGACGGGACAAGCTTTCTTT. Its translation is CASSPRTGQAFF. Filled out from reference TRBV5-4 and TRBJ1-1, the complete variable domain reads ETGVTQSPTHLIKTRGQQVTLRCSSQSGHNTVSWYQQALGQGPQFIFQYYREEENGRGNFPPRFSGLQFPNYSSELNVNALELDDSALYLCASSPRTGQAFFGQGTRLTVV.

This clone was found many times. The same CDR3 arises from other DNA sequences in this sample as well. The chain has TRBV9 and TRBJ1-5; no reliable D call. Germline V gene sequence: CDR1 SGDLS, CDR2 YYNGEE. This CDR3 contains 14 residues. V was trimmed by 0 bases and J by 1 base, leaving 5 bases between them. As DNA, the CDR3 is TGTGCCAGCAGCGTAGGGCCCAGCAATCAGCCCCAGCATTTT. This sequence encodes CASSVGPSNQPQHF.

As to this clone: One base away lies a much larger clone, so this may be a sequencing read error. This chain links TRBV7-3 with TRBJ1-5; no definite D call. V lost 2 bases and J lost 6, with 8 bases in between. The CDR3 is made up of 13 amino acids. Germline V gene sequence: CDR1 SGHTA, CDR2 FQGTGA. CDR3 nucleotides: TGTGCCAGCAGCTTAGATGAGGGTCAGCCCCAGCATTTT. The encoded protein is CASSLDEGQPQHF.

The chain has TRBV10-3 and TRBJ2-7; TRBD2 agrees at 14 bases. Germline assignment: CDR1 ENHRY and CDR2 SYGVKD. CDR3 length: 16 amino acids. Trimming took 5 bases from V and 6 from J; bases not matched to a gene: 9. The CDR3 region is CAISLSGLAGGGEQYF. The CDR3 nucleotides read TGTGCCATCAGTCTTTCCGGACTAGCGGGGGGAGGCGAGCAGTACTTC.

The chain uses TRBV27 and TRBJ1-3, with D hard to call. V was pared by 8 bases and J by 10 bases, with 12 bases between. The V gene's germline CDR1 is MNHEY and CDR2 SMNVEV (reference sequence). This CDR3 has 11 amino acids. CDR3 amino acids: CASLPRVTIYF. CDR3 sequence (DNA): TGTGCCAGCCTTCCCCGGGTGACCATATATTTT.

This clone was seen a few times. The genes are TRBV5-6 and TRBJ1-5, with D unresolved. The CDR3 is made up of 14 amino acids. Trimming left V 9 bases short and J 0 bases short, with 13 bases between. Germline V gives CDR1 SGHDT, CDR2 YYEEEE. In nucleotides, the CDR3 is TGTGCCATCTTATCGGAAGGTAGCAATCAGCCCCAGCATTTT. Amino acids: CAILSEGSNQPQHF. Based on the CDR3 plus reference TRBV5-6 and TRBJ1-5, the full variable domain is DAGVTQSPTHLIKTRGQQVTLRCSPKSGHDTVSWYQQALGQGPQFIFQYYEEEERQRGNFPDRFSGHQFPNYSSELNVNALLLGDSALYLCAILSEGSNQPQHFGDGTRLSIL.

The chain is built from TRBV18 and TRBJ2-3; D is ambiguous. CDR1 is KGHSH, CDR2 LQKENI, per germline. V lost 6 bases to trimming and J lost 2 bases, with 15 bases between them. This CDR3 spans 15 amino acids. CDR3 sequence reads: CASSTTPQSTDTQYF. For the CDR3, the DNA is TGTGCCAGCTCTACCACTCCCCAGTCCACAGATACGCAGTATTTT.

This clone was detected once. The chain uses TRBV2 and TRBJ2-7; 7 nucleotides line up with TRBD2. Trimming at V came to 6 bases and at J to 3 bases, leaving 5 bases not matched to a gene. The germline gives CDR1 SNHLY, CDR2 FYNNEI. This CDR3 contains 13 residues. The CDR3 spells CASSGEGLYEQYF. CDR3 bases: TGTGCCAGCAGCGGGGAGGGACTCTACGAGCAGTACTTC.

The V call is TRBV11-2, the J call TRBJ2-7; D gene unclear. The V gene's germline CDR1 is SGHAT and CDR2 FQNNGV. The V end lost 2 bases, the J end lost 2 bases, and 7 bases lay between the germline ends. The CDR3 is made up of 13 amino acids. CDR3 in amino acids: CASSLRLTYEQYF. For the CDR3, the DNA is TGTGCCAGCAGCTTACGACTGACCTACGAGCAGTACTTC. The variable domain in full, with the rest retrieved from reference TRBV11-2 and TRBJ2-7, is EAGVAQSPRYKIIEKRQSVAFWCNPISGHATLYWYQQILGQGPKLLIQFQNNGVVDDSQLPKDRFSAERLKGVDSTLKIQPAKLEDSAVYLCASSLRLTYEQYFGPGTRLTVT.

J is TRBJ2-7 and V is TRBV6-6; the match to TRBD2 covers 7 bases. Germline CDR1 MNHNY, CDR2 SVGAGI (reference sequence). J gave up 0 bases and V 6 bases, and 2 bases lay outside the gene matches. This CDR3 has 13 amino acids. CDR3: CASSRGVSYEQYF. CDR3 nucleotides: TGTGCCAGCAGCCGGGGGGTCTCCTACGAGCAGTACTTC.

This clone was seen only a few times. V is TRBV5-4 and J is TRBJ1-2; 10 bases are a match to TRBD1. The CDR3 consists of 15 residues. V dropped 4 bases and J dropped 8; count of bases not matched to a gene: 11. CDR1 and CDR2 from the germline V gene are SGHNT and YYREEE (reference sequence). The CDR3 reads CASSETGQGEPGYTF. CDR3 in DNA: TGTGCCAGCAGCGAAACTGGACAGGGGGAACCCGGCTACACCTTC.

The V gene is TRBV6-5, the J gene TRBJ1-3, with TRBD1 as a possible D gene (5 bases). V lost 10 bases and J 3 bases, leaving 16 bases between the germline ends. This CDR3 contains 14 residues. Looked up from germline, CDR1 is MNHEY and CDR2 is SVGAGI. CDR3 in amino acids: CATAGTGLGNTIYF. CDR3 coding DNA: TGTGCCACCGCGGGGACGGGTCTTGGAAACACCATATATTTT.

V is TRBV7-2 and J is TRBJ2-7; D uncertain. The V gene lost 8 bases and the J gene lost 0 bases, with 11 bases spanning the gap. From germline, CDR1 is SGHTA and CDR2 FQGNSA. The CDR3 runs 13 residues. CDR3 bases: TGTGCCAGCGTTCCCGACAACTCCTACGAGCAGTACTTC. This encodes CASVPDNSYEQYF.

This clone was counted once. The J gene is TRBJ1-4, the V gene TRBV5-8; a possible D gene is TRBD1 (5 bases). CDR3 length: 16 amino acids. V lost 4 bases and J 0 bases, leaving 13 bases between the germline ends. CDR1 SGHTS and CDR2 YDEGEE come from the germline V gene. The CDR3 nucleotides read TGTGCCAGCAGCCCACGACAGTCAGCAACTAATGAAAAACTGTTTTTT. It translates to CASSPRQSATNEKLFF.

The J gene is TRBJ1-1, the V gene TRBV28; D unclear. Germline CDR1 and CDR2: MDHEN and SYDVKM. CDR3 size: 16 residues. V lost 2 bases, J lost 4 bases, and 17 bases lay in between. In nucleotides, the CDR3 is TGTGCCAGCAGTTTAGATCGATGGGAGGGAAGCACTGAAGCTTTCTTT. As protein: CASSLDRWEGSTEAFF.

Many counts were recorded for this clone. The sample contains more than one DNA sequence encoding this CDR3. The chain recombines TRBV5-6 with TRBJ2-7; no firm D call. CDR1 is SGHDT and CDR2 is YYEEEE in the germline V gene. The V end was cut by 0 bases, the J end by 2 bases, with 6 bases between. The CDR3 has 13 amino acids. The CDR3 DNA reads TGTGCCAGCAGCTTGGCCAACACCTACGAGCAGTACTTC. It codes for CASSLANTYEQYF.

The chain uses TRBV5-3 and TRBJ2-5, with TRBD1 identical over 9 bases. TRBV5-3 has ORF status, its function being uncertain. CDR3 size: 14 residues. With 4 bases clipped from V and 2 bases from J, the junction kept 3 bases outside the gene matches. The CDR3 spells CARSQDRGQETQYF. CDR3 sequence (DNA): TGTGCCAGAAGCCAGGACAGGGGTCAAGAGACCCAGTACTTC.

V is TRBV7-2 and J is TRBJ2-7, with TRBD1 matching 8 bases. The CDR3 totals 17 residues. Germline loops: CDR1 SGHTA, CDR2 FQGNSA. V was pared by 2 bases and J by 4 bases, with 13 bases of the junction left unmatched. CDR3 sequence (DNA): TGTGCCAGCAGCTTATACTTATATGGGCAGGGGGCTTACGAGCAGTACTTC. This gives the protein CASSLYLYGQGAYEQYF.

The CDR3 coding sequence is TGCGCCAGCAGCTTGGCGTTTCCCCGGGACAGAGACTTAATGAAGCAGTACTTC. This sequence encodes CASSLAFPRDRDLMKQYF. The J gene is TRBJ2-7, the V gene TRBV5-1, with 7 bases matching TRBD1. The V gene end was trimmed by 0 bases and the J gene end by 8 bases; junction bases not matched to a gene: 20. The CDR3 loop spans 18 amino acids. Germline lookup yields CDR1 SGHRS and CDR2 YFSETQ.

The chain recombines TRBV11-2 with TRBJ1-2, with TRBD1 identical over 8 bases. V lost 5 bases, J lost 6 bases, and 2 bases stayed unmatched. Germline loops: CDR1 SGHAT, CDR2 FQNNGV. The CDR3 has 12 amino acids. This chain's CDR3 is CASSADRDGYTF. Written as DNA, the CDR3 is TGTGCCAGCAGCGCGGACAGGGATGGCTACACCTTC.

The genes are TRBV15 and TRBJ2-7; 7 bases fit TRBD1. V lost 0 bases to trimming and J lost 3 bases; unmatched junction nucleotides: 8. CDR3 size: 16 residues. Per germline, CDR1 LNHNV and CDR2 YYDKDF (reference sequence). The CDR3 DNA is TGTGCCACCAGCAGAGATGCCCCAGGGGGAGTCTACGAGCAGTACTTC. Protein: CATSRDAPGGVYEQYF.

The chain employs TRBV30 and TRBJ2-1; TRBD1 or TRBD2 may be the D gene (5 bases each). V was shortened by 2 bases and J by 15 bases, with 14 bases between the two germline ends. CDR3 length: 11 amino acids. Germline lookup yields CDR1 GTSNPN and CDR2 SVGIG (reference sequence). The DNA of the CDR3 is TGTGCCTGGAGTCTTCTTGGGACGTGGTTCTTC. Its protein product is CAWSLLGTWFF.

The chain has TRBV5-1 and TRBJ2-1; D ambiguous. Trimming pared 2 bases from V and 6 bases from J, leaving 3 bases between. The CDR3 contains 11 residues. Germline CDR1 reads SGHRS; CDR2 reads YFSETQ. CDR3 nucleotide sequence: TGCGCCAGCAGCTTTTTCAATGAGCAGTTCTTC. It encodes CASSFFNEQFF.

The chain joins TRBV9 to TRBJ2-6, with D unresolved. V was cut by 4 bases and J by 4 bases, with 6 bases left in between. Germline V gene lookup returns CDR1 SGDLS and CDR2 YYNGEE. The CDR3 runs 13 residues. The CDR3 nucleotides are TGTGCCAGCAGCTACCCCGGGGCCAACGTCCTGACTTTC. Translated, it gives CASSYPGANVLTF.